The clone carrying this T cell receptor (beta chain) was observed many times. Its antigen remains unknown. Selection for sequencing was limited to patients who had shown CD8+CD57+ cell expansion by flow cytometry. All patients were therapy-naive when blood was sampled. These data are taken from a study of CD8+CD57+ T cells in acquired aplastic anemia. Points from the study as a whole: Shared by patients and controls, 25 to 30 CD8+ CDR3s were abundant in patients.

The template for TCR beta VDJ and CDR3 sequence profiling was genomic DNA. TCRdb reprocessed the reads via MiXCR and lists one record per CDR3 protein. There are fewer than 200,000 distinct CDR3 sequences in the sample; roughly 43% occur only once, and roughly 1.2% lies in the top ten. Germline V gives CDR1 SGHTA, CDR2 FQGNSA. Trimming took 5 bases from V and 4 from J; bases not matched to a gene: 11. This CDR3 spans 15 amino acids. This chain connects TRBV7-2 to TRBJ2-7, with 7 nucleotides matching TRBD2. Sample: sorted CD4+, CD8+, or CD8+CD57+ T cells (not recorded which) from PBMCs. The receptor comes from a human donor with aplastic anemia. The DNA for the CDR3 is TGTGCCAGCAGCAAATGGGGGGGAGAATCGTACGAGCAGTACTTC. Translating it yields CASSKWGGESYEQYF.